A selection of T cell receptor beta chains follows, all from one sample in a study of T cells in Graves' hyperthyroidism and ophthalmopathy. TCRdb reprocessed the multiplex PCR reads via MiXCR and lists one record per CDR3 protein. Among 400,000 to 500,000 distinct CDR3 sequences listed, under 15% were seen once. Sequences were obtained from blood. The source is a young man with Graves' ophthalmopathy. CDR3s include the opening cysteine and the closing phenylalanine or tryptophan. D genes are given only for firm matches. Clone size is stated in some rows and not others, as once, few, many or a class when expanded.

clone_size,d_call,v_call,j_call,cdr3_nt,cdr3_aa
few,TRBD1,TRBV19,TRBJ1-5,TGTGCCAGTAGGGGACAGTACAATCAGCCCCAGCATTTT,CASRGQYNQPQHF
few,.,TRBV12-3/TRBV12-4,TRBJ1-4,TGTGCCAGCAGGACAGTTCCTGGTGAAAAACTGTTTTTT,CASRTVPGEKLFF
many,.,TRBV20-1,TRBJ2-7,TGCAGTGCCCGGACTTCCTACCCCTACGAGCAGTACTTC,CSARTSYPYEQYF
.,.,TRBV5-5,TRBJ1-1,TGTGCCAGCAGCCCTCACCTCACTGAAGCTTTCTTT,CASSPHLTEAFF
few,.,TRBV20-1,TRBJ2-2,TGCAGTGCTAGGGCAGGAAGTGAAGCCCGGCCCGGGGAGCTGTTTTTT,CSARAGSEARPGELFF
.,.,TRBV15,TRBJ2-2,TGTGCCACCAGAAGAGGAACCGACGCCGGGGAGCTGTTTTTT,CATRRGTDAGELFF
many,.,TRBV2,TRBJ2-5,TGTGCCAGCAGTCTCCAGGGGGCGGGGGCGGAGACCCAGTACTTC,CASSLQGAGAETQYF
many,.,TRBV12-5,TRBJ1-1,TGTGCTAGTGGTTTGATGGGGCTTATCGCTGAAGCTTTCTTT,CASGLMGLIAEAFF
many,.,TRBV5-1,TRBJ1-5,TGCGCCAGCAGCTTGACCGGGAATAATCAGCCCCAGCATTTT,CASSLTGNNQPQHF
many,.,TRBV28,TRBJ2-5,TGTGCCAGCAGTTTGCTTTCAGTTTCGGGCGAGACCCAGTACTTC,CASSLLSVSGETQYF
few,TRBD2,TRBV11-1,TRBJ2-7,TGTGCCAGCAGCCCCGGGAGGGGAACAGAGGGCTACGAGCAGTACTTC,CASSPGRGTEGYEQYF
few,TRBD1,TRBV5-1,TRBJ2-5,TGCGCCAGCAGCCCCACGACAGGGCGGTGGGAGACCCAGTACTTC,CASSPTTGRWETQYF
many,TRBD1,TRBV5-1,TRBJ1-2,TGCGCCAGCAGCCGCCGGGACAGCCCCTCGGGCTACACCTTC,CASSRRDSPSGYTF
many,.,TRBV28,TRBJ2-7,TGTGCCAGCACCGTCCAGGGGAAGACCTACGAGCAGTACTTC,CASTVQGKTYEQYF
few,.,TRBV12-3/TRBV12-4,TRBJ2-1,TGTGCCAGCAGTTTAGTAGGGGACAAGCAGTTCTTC,CASSLVGDKQFF
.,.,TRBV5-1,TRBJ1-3,TGCGCCAGCAGCTTGGTTGGGGGTGTTCTTGGAAACACCATATATTTT,CASSLVGGVLGNTIYF
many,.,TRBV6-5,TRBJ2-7,TGTGCCAGCAGTTACTCGAAACAGGACTACGAGCAGTACTTC,CASSYSKQDYEQYF
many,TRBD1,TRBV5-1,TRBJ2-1,TGCGCCAGCAGCCAAGGGACAGGGAACCTTGAGCAGTTCTTC,CASSQGTGNLEQFF
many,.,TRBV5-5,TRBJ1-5,TGTGCCAGCAGCTTGAAGTGGTTGGCCAATCAGCCCCAGCATTTT,CASSLKWLANQPQHF
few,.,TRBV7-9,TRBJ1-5,TGTGCCAGCAGCAATACAGGTCCCGTTCAGCCCCAGCATTTT,CASSNTGPVQPQHF
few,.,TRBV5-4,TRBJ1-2,TGTGCCAGCAAATGGGGGGCTGATAACTATGGCTACACCTTC,CASKWGADNYGYTF
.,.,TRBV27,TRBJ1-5,TGTGCCAGCGGAACAGGGCCATATAGCAATCAGCCCCAGCATTTT,CASGTGPYSNQPQHF
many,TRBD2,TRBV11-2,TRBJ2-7,TGTGCCAGCAGCCTTAGTAGTCTAGCGGGGGCCTACGAGCAGTACTTC,CASSLSSLAGAYEQYF
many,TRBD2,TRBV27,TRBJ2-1,TGTGCCAGCAGTCCCACTAGCGGGAGGATAGCTGAGCAGTTCTTC,CASSPTSGRIAEQFF
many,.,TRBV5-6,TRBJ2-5,TGTGCCAGCAGCCCCCCGGGACGGAACCAAGAGACCCAGTACTTC,CASSPPGRNQETQYF
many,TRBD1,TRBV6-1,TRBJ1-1,TGTGCCAGCAGTGAAGCCGAGGGACAGGGAGACACTGAAGCTTTCTTT,CASSEAEGQGDTEAFF
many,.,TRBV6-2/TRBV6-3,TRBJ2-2,TGTGCCAGCAGCTCCGGTTGGGCCGGGGAGCTGTTTTTT,CASSSGWAGELFF
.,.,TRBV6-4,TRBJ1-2,TGTGCCAGCAGTGGCGGATCCCGCTATGGCTACACCTTC,CASSGGSRYGYTF
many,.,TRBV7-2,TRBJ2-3,TGTGCCAGCAGCCTGCGGTCAAAACATACGCAGTATTTT,CASSLRSKHTQYF
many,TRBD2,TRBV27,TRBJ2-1,TGTGCCAGCATGCTCCTAGCGGGACAGAGGACAAGGCAGTTCTTC,CASMLLAGQRTRQFF
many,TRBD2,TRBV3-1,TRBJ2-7,TGTGCCAGCAGCCCAAGGGGACTAGGGTACGAGCAGTACTTC,CASSPRGLGYEQYF
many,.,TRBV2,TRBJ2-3,TGTGCCAGCAGTGAAGAAAGAAGGACAATCTTAGATACGCAGTATTTT,CASSEERRTILDTQYF
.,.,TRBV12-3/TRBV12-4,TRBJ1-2,TGTGCCAGCAGTTTAGACACTCGGGAGGGCTACACCTTC,CASSLDTREGYTF
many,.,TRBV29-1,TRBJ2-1,TGCAGCGTTCAGGTGGGAGGTTACAATGAGCAGTTCTTC,CSVQVGGYNEQFF
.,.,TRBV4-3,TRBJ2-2,TGCGCCAGCAGCCGACGCGCAGCTCAGAACACCGGGGAGCTGTTTTTT,CASSRRAAQNTGELFF
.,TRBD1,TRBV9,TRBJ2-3,TGTGCCAGCAGCCCCAAAACAGGGGAGTGGGGCACAGATACGCAGTATTTT,CASSPKTGEWGTDTQYF
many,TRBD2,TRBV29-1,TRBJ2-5,TGCAGCGTGGAATGGGGGGGTAACCCCGGCGAGACCCAGTACTTC,CSVEWGGNPGETQYF
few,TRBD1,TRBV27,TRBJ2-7,TGTGCCAGCCGCGGACAGGAGACCTACGAGCAGTACTTC,CASRGQETYEQYF
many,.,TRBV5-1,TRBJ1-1,TGCGCCAGCAGCCAGGGGTCCGGAGAAGCTTTCTTT,CASSQGSGEAFF
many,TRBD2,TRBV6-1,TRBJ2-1,TGTGCCAGCAGCAAACGGGGGACTAGCGGGTTGGTTGAGCAGTTCTTC,CASSKRGTSGLVEQFF
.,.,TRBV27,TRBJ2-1,TGTGCCAGCAGTTTAATGGGATCCGGATTTGAGCAGTTCTTC,CASSLMGSGFEQFF
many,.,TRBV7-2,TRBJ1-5,TGTGCCAGCGGTCGGGTTGGTCAGCCCCAGCATTTT,CASGRVGQPQHF
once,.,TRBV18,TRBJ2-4,TGTGCCAGCTCAACTGCGGAACAGGGACACATTCAGTACTTC,CASSTAEQGHIQYF
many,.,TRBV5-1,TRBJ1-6,TGCGCCAGCAGCTTGGAGGGGGAAGATAATTCACCCCTCCACTTT,CASSLEGEDNSPLHF
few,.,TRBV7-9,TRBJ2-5,TGTGCCAGCAGCACGACCGCTATGGGGGAGACCCAGTACTTC,CASSTTAMGETQYF
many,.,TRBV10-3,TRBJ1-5,TGTGCCATCAGTGAGCCTAATTCAGGGGCTAATCAGCCCCAGCATTTT,CAISEPNSGANQPQHF
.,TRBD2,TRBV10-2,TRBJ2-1,TGCGCCAGCAGTGAAAGGGCGGGAGACGGAAATGAGCAGTTCTTC,CASSERAGDGNEQFF
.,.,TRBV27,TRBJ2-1,TGTGCCAGCAGTTTATCAGTCATACCCTCTTCCTACAATGAGCAGTCCTTC,CASSLSVIPSSYNEQSF
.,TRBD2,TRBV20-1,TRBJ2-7,TGCAGTTCGACTAGCGGGAGGTACGAGCAGTACTTC,CSSTSGRYEQYF